These 20 T cell receptor beta chains originate from one sample sequenced in a study of CD8 T cells in ankylosing spondylitis. Overall study findings and caveats: There was a TCR beta motif, made of several highly homologous variants, that appeared characteristic of ankylosing spondylitis blood.

Their antigens remain unidentified. TCRdb analysed the 5' RACE reads with MiXCR anew, one entry per CDR3 protein. This sample has fewer than 250,000 distinct CDR3 sequences, with around 19% found just once. Sequenced input: blood, either unsorted or a sorted T cell fraction (not recorded which). The receptors were sampled from a male donor with ankylosing spondylitis.

The CDR3 sequence: CASGVAGLTDTQYF. The CDR3 DNA reads as TGTGCCAGCGGGGTAGCGGGACTCACAGATACGCAGTATTTT. This rearrangement joins TRBV2 to TRBJ2-3; 8 nucleotides match TRBD2. This CDR3 spans 14 amino acids. Trimming cost V 8 bases and J 2 bases; bases outside gene matches: 6. CDR1 SNHLY and CDR2 FYNNEI come from the germline V gene.

In its sample, this clonotype was seen a few times. The CDR3 DNA reads TGCAGTACTAAGTGGTCCGGGGAGCTGTTTTTT. It codes for CSTKWSGELFF. The chain couples TRBV20-1 to TRBJ2-2; D not resolved. Trimming pared 8 bases from V and 6 bases from J, leaving 10 bases between. Germline CDR1 DFQATT, CDR2 SNEGSKA (reference sequence). This CDR3 has 11 amino acids.

This clonotype was seen a few times. This chain links TRBV27 with TRBJ2-5; perhaps TRBD1 as D (6 bases). CDR1 is MNHEY, CDR2 SMNVEV, per germline (reference sequence). The CDR3 totals 14 residues. The germline V and J ends were trimmed by 1 base and 3 bases, with 9 bases remaining between them. CDR3 loop: CASSLLGAKETQYF. In DNA, the CDR3 is TGTGCCAGCAGTTTATTGGGGGCTAAAGAGACCCAGTACTTC.

The chain links TRBV10-3 to TRBJ2-2; 7 positions match TRBD1. The trim removed 6 bases at V and 0 bases at J, leaving 4 bases unmatched. Germline loops: CDR1 ENHRY, CDR2 SYGVKD. There are 15 residues in the CDR3. The CDR3 spells CAIRTGPTNTGELFF. The CDR3 DNA follows: TGTGCCATCAGGACAGGGCCTACGAACACCGGGGAGCTGTTTTTT.

This clonotype has at least ten counts. The chain recombines TRBV6-5 with TRBJ1-1; 10 bases are shared with TRBD1. J was trimmed by 3 bases and V by 1 base; bases with no gene match: 2. CDR3 size: 15 residues. CDR1 and CDR2 from the germline V gene are MNHEY and SVGAGI. This chain's CDR3 is CASSYWDRGDTEAFF. CDR3 sequence (DNA): TGTGCCAGCAGTTACTGGGACAGGGGAGACACTGAAGCTTTCTTT.

Ten or more counts support this clonotype. J is TRBJ1-5 and V is TRBV5-1; the D is unclear. From germline, CDR1 is SGHRS and CDR2 YFSETQ. This CDR3 has 15 residues. V lost 5 bases and J 1 base, leaving 13 bases between the germline ends. The CDR3 DNA reads as TGCGCCAGCAGTACGGATCCCTGGAGCAATCAGCCCCAGCATTTT. This encodes CASSTDPWSNQPQHF.

This clonotype was seen a handful of times. The chain recombines TRBV20-1 with TRBJ2-3; the match to TRBD2 covers 9 bases. The CDR3 runs 18 residues. The V segment lost 0 bases and the J segment 4 bases; nucleotides outside the gene matches: 14. Germline-derived CDR1 and CDR2 are DFQATT and SNEGSKA (reference sequence). This chain's CDR3 is CSARDLRAAGGPSDTQYF. For the CDR3, the DNA is TGCAGTGCTAGAGATCTACGGGCGGCGGGGGGGCCGTCAGATACGCAGTATTTT.

The chain carries TRBV4-2 and TRBJ1-2; D unclear. Germline loops: CDR1 LGHNA, CDR2 YNFKEQ. The CDR3 is 13 residues long. Trimming removed 1 base from V and 8 bases from J, with 11 bases in between. The CDR3 reads CASSQAGMEGYTF. CDR3 nucleotide sequence: TGTGCCAGCAGCCAAGCGGGTATGGAAGGCTACACCTTC.

This clonotype was counted only a few times. The CDR3 spells CASSQDQEGSNEQFF. The CDR3 DNA is TGTGCCAGCAGCCAAGACCAGGAGGGTTCCAATGAGCAGTTCTTC. V usage is TRBV3-1 and J usage is TRBJ2-1; D may be TRBD2 (6 bases). This CDR3 region has 15 residues. The V and J ends lost 0 bases and 6 bases respectively, with 12 bases between them. CDR1 and CDR2 (germline): LGHDT, YNNKEL (reference sequence).

The rearrangement links TRBV3-1 to TRBJ2-2; D is tentatively TRBD1 or TRBD2 (5 bases each). This CDR3 is 16 amino acids long. Deletions cut 1 base from V and 8 bases from J, with 17 bases between. CDR1 LGHDT and CDR2 YNNKEL come from the germline V gene (reference sequence). Written as DNA, the CDR3 is TGTGCCAGCAGCCAAGGGGACGGAGGACCGCCGGGGGAGCTGTTTTTT. It is translated as CASSQGDGGPPGELFF.

There are a few counts of this clonotype. The gene calls are TRBV7-9 and TRBJ1-2; no clear D. The CDR3 has 15 residues. Germline CDR1 SEHNR, CDR2 FQNEAQ (reference sequence). V was clipped by 3 bases and J by 5 bases, with 16 bases between them. CDR3 amino acids: CASSFGGIGPYGYTF. The CDR3 nucleotides read TGTGCCAGCAGCTTCGGAGGGATTGGTCCTTATGGCTACACCTTC.

This clonotype came up many times. The CDR3 reads CASSSLAGEETQYF. Here the CDR3 DNA reads TGTGCCAGCAGCTCCCTAGCGGGGGAAGAGACCCAGTACTTC. This chain connects TRBV7-9 to TRBJ2-5, with TRBD2 identical over 10 bases. From germline, CDR1 is SEHNR and CDR2 FQNEAQ (reference sequence). Losses at the gene ends were 4 bases for V and 3 bases for J; bases not matched to a gene: 2. This CDR3 has 14 amino acids.

The V and J genes are TRBV27 and TRBJ2-2, with 7 bases aligning to TRBD1. With V trimmed by 6 bases and J by 4 bases, 5 bases remained unmatched. This CDR3 spans 14 amino acids. Germline V gives CDR1 MNHEY, CDR2 SMNVEV (reference sequence). The CDR3 coding sequence is TGTGCCAGCAGCCTATACAGGGGCACCGGGGAGCTGTTTTTT. Translated: CASSLYRGTGELFF.

The chain links TRBV28 to TRBJ2-3, with a possible D match to TRBD2 (5 bases). The V end lost 0 bases, the J end lost 1 base, and 14 bases lay between the germline ends. Germline V gives CDR1 MDHEN, CDR2 SYDVKM. This CDR3 region has 17 residues. This CDR3 reads CASSLWVRGPGTDTQYF. The CDR3 DNA reads as TGTGCCAGCAGTTTATGGGTTCGGGGTCCCGGCACAGATACGCAGTATTTT.

In this sample, this clonotype turned up a few times. The chain couples TRBV4-2 to TRBJ2-1; 10 bases line up with TRBD2. The CDR3 runs 16 residues. V dropped 5 bases and J dropped 3; count of bases not matched to a gene: 7. CDR1 is LGHNA and CDR2 is YNFKEQ in the germline V gene. The CDR3 nucleotides read TGTGCCAGCAGCTCCTCCCCTAGCGGGGGCTACAATGAGCAGTTCTTC. Its translation: CASSSSPSGGYNEQFF.

This clonotype was counted at least ten times. The rearrangement joins TRBV10-3 to TRBJ2-5; no definite D call. V lost 4 bases and J lost 0, with 6 bases in between. The germline V gene has CDR1 ENHRY and CDR2 SYGVKD. This CDR3 contains 13 residues. CDR3 residues: CAISATNQETQYF. The CDR3 nucleotides are TGTGCCATCAGTGCCACAAACCAAGAGACCCAGTACTTC.

This clonotype was recorded many times. The rearrangement uses TRBV27 and TRBJ2-7; 10 positions match TRBD2. This CDR3 is 14 amino acids long. The germline V gene encodes CDR1 MNHEY and CDR2 SMNVEV (reference sequence). V lost 2 bases and J lost 3; bases outside the gene matches: 1. The CDR3 DNA is TGTGCCAGCAGTTTAGAGCGGGAGGGCTACGAGCAGTACTTC. Translated: CASSLEREGYEQYF.

V is TRBV6-4 and J is TRBJ2-3, with D possibly TRBD2 on 5 matching bases. V lost 0 bases, J lost 1 base, and 8 bases lay in between. The CDR3 runs 15 residues. CDR1 MRHNA and CDR2 SNTAGT come from the germline V gene. CDR3 in amino acids: CASSDSIGGTDTQYF. CDR3 coding DNA: TGTGCCAGCAGTGACTCGATCGGGGGCACAGATACGCAGTATTTT.

The chain employs TRBV9 and TRBJ2-3; D unresolved. Trimming stripped 4 bases from V and 2 bases from J, with 5 bases between. The CDR3 length is 12 residues. Germline V gene data show CDR1 as SGDLS and CDR2 as YYNGEE. CDR3 nucleotide sequence: TGTGCCAGCAGCAAATCCACAGATACGCAGTATTTT. Translating gives CASSKSTDTQYF.

This rearrangement joins TRBV29-1 to TRBJ2-2; D ambiguous. Between the trimmed V and J ends, which lost 0 bases and 5 bases, there was a span of 4 bases. The length of the CDR3 is 12 residues. The germline V gene has CDR1 SQVTM and CDR2 ANQGSEA. The CDR3 nucleotides read TGCAGCGTTGAAGAGGGAACCGGGGAGCTGTTTTTT. As protein: CSVEEGTGELFF.